This T cell receptor (beta chain) originates from a study of T cells expressing NK-cell markers. The wider study: HCMV seropositivity marked most of the eight sequenced donors; one was seronegative.

The germline gives CDR1 SQVTM, CDR2 ANQGSEA. The CDR3 consists of 13 residues. UMI-tagged 5'RACE template switching yielded the TCR beta cDNA. TCRdb processed the 5' RACE reads again and assigns one entry to each CDR3 protein, with no DNA. Found here are 350,000 to 500,000 distinct CDR3 sequences; the top ten clones hold approximately 7%. The chain employs TRBV29-1 and TRBJ2-7; TCRdb calls TRBD2, which cannot be checked without DNA. Source material: blood T cells: a sorted CD56 or NKG2C T cell subset, CD4+ or CD8+ T cells, or bulk PBMC T cells (not recorded which). The sequence derives from a woman aged 18-70 years in good health. The CDR3 sequence is CSVRTSGSYEQYF.